Listed below are T cell receptor beta chains from one sample, sequenced in a study of blood T cell repertoires in COVID-19. Clones were read by immunoSEQ multiplex PCR, and TCRdb kept only the in-frame ones, dropping some. The table lists fewer than 350,000 clones, around 81% of them singletons, with roughly 2.9% in the top ten. What was sequenced was peripheral blood. The receptors were sampled from a woman aged 55-75 years with active or convalescent COVID-19. The CDR3 runs from the conserved cysteine through the conserved F or W. The D gene is left open where the match is weak. Not all rows give a size; the values are once, few, many and, for expanded clones, a class.

>NA|TRBJ1-2|TRBV13|NA
CASSLRVQQALSGYTF
TGTGCCAGCAGCTTAAGAGTTCAACAGGCGCTCAGTGGCTACACCTTC
>NA|TRBJ1-2|TRBV7-6|TRBD1
CASSLDLTGTGGYGYTF
TGTGCCAGCAGCTTAGATCTAACCGGGACAGGGGGCTATGGCTACACCTTC
>NA|TRBJ1-1|TRBV19|NA
CASAGNMNTEAFF
TGTGCCAGTGCCGGTAATATGAACACTGAAGCTTTCTTT
>NA|TRBJ1-1|TRBV11-2|NA
CASSLVQGTTRAFF
TGTGCCAGCAGCTTAGTCCAGGGTACCACCAGAGCTTTCTTT
>NA|TRBJ1-1|TRBV4-2|TRBD1
CASSQGTGGLLNTEAFF
TGTGCCAGCAGCCAAGGGACAGGGGGCCTCTTGAACACTGAAGCTTTCTTT
>NA|TRBJ1-1|TRBV5-1|NA
CASSLDGRGADTEAFF
TGCGCCAGCAGCTTGGATGGGAGGGGGGCGGACACTGAAGCTTTCTTT
>NA|TRBJ2-5|TRBV14|TRBD2
CASSLGLAGEETQYF
TGTGCCAGCAGCCTGGGACTAGCGGGGGAGGAGACCCAGTACTTC
>NA|TRBJ1-1|TRBV5-1|NA
CASSLAGLEAFF
TGCGCCAGCAGCCTCGCGGGGCTTGAAGCTTTCTTT
>NA|TRBJ1-2|TRBV5-1|TRBD1
CASSTTGDGYTF
TGCGCCAGCAGCACCACAGGGGATGGCTACACCTTC
>NA|TRBJ2-7|TRBV5-4|NA
CASSTRTGAYEQYF
TGTGCCAGCAGCACTAGGACGGGGGCCTACGAGCAGTACTTC
>NA|TRBJ1-1|TRBV19|NA
CASGPGANTEAFF
TGTGCCAGTGGCCCAGGGGCGAACACTGAAGCTTTCTTT
>NA|TRBJ1-2|TRBV4-2|TRBD1
CASSLGTAGYTF
TGTGCCAGCAGCCTTGGGACAGCTGGCTACACCTTC
>NA|TRBJ2-4|TRBV5-1|NA
CASSLDRVGAKNIQYF
TGCGCCAGCAGCTTGGACAGGGTAGGAGCCAAAAACATTCAGTACTTC
>NA|TRBJ1-5|TRBV4-1|TRBD1
CASSHSDRADQPQHF
TGCGCCAGCAGCCATTCGGACAGGGCGGACCAGCCCCAGCATTTT
>NA|TRBJ2-3|TRBV6-5|NA
CASSLSGFLGDTQYF
TGTGCCAGCAGCCTGAGCGGGTTCCTTGGTGATACGCAGTATTTT
>NA|TRBJ2-3|TRBV27|TRBD2
CASSLGSSGDTQYF
TGTGCCAGCAGTTTAGGGTCTAGCGGCGATACGCAGTATTTT
>NA|TRBJ1-2|TRBV6-1|NA
CASSEGPINYGYTF
TGTGCCAGCAGTGAAGGGCCCATCAACTATGGCTACACCTTC
>NA|TRBJ1-1|TRBV18|TRBD1
CASSLDRGGTEAFF
TGTGCCAGCTCCCTAGACAGGGGCGGCACTGAAGCTTTCTTT
>NA|TRBJ1-1|TRBV29-1|NA
CSVTGSLGGTEAFF
TGCAGCGTCACAGGTTCTCTTGGGGGGACTGAAGCTTTCTTT
>many|TRBJ1-1|TRBV27|TRBD1
CASSPGQGRTEAFF
TGTGCCAGCAGTCCTGGACAGGGTAGGACTGAAGCTTTCTTT
>NA|TRBJ2-7|TRBV19|TRBD2
CASSTTSGGRTEQYF
TGTGCCAGTAGTACGACTAGCGGGGGGAGGACCGAGCAGTACTTC
>NA|TRBJ1-2|TRBV5-6|NA
CASSLVGAGYGYTF
TGTGCCAGCAGCTTAGTAGGGGCAGGCTATGGCTACACCTTC
>NA|TRBJ2-3|TRBV7-2|NA
CASSLEPGPQQYF
TGTGCCAGCAGCTTAGAACCTGGGCCCCAGCAGTATTTT
>NA|TRBJ2-1|TRBV10-3|NA
CAISLSRPQGSMGEQFF
TGTGCCATCAGCTTGAGTCGCCCCCAGGGTTCGATGGGTGAGCAGTTCTTC
>few|TRBJ1-5|TRBV25-1|NA
CASSVSGTQPQHF
TGTGCCAGCAGTGTGTCGGGTACTCAGCCCCAGCATTTT
>NA|TRBJ1-5|TRBV7-6|NA
CASSLQGSNQPQHF
TGTGCCAGCAGCTTACAGGGAAGCAATCAGCCCCAGCATTTT
>NA|TRBJ2-3|TRBV7-2|NA
CASSFGGGYLTDTQYF
TGTGCCAGCAGCTTTGGAGGCGGATACCTCACAGATACGCAGTATTTT
>NA|TRBJ2-1|TRBV5-1|NA
CASSLVGTRGAAYNEQFF
TGCGCCAGCAGCTTGGTCGGTACCCGGGGGGCCGCCTACAATGAGCAGTTCTTC
>NA|TRBJ2-7|TRBV28|TRBD2
CACGGGGTYEQYF
TGTGCCTGCGGCGGGGGGGGAACCTACGAGCAGTACTTC
>NA|TRBJ1-4|TRBV18|TRBD1
CASSLQGARANEKLFF
TGTGCCAGCTCACTCCAGGGGGCGCGGGCTAATGAAAAACTGTTTTTT
>NA|TRBJ2-3|TRBV5-1|TRBD2
CASGFWAGASTDTQYF
TGCGCCAGCGGTTTTTGGGCGGGAGCTAGCACAGATACGCAGTATTTT
>once|TRBJ2-7|TRBV7-2|TRBD2
CASSLAPSGAREQYF
TGTGCCAGCAGCTTAGCGCCGAGCGGGGCCCGGGAGCAGTACTTC
>NA|TRBJ2-1|TRBV19|TRBD2
CASSLPIRGGLAGEPNEQFF
TGTGCCAGTAGTCTGCCCATCCGAGGCGGCCTAGCGGGGGAACCCAATGAGCAGTTCTTC
>NA|TRBJ1-2|TRBV4-3|NA
CASSPDQTGRGGYTF
TGCGCCAGCAGCCCCGATCAGACAGGTCGGGGTGGCTACACCTTC
>NA|TRBJ2-3|TRBV7-3|TRBD2
CASSLLLAGGPDTQYF
TGTGCCAGCAGCTTGCTACTAGCGGGGGGGCCAGATACGCAGTATTTT
>NA|TRBJ2-1|TRBV3-1/TRBV3-2|NA
CASSIPGEQFF
TGTGCCAGCAGCATCCCGGGGGAGCAGTTCTTC
>once|TRBJ1-1|TRBV3-1/TRBV3-2|NA
CASSPPGHTNTEAFF
TGTGCCAGCAGCCCACCGGGACACACGAACACTGAAGCTTTCTTT
>NA|TRBJ1-1|TRBV19|NA
CASSRTGGLDTEAFF
TGTGCCAGTAGCCGAACGGGGGGCCTGGACACTGAAGCTTTCTTT
>NA|TRBJ1-2|TRBV27|TRBD1
CASSLPGQVVTF
TGTGCCAGCAGTTTACCGGGACAGGTGGTTACCTTC
>NA|TRBJ2-7|TRBV24-1|NA
CATSEAARQAYEQYF
TGTGCCACCAGTGAGGCCGCCCGACAGGCCTACGAGCAGTACTTC
>NA|TRBJ1-2|TRBV19|NA
CASSIADGYTF
TGTGCCAGTAGTATAGCAGATGGCTACACCTTC
>NA|TRBJ1-3|TRBV11-2|NA
CASSYSRQPGNTIYF
TGTGCCAGCAGCTATAGCCGACAGCCTGGAAACACCATATATTTT
>once|TRBJ2-5|TRBV4-3|TRBD2
CASSQDGGGFGTQYF
TGCGCCAGCAGCCAAGACGGCGGGGGTTTCGGGACCCAGTACTTC
>many|TRBJ2-2|TRBV7-9|TRBD1
CASSLDRTQGASGELFF
TGTGCCAGCAGCTTAGATCGAACACAGGGGGCCTCCGGGGAGCTGTTTTTT
>NA|TRBJ2-2|TRBV7-2|NA
CASSLVLAAGELFF
TGTGCCAGCAGCTTAGTTCTAGCCGCCGGGGAGCTGTTTTTT
>NA|TRBJ2-5|TRBV19|TRBD1
CASSIPRTGKETQYF
TGTGCCAGTAGTATCCCCCGGACAGGGAAAGAGACCCAGTACTTC
>NA|TRBJ1-4|TRBV30|NA
CAWSVTANEKLFF
TGTGCCTGGAGTGTAACAGCTAATGAAAAACTGTTTTTT
>NA|TRBJ1-4|TRBV3-1/TRBV3-2|NA
CASSQETRGNNEKLFF
TGTGCCAGCAGCCAAGAGACGCGGGGAAATAATGAAAAACTGTTTTTT
>NA|TRBJ2-5|TRBV6-5|NA
CASSLQGQLETQYF
TGTGCCAGCAGTCTTCAAGGACAGTTAGAGACCCAGTACTTC
>NA|TRBJ1-5|TRBV2|NA
CASGRDSNQPQHF
TGTGCCAGCGGGAGGGATAGCAATCAGCCCCAGCATTTT
>NA|TRBJ1-1|TRBV5-1|NA
CASSRGDSTEAFF
TGCGCCAGCAGCCGGGGTGATTCCACTGAAGCTTTCTTT
>NA|TRBJ1-5|TRBV5-4|NA
CASSSRGSNQPQHF
TGTGCCAGCAGCTCTAGGGGCAGCAATCAGCCCCAGCATTTT
>NA|TRBJ2-5|TRBV5-1|NA
CASREAETQYF
TGCGCCAGCAGGGAAGCGGAGACCCAGTACTTC